This TCR beta chain was captured by sequencing in a study of T cell responses to AZD1222 COVID-19 vaccine. Method: immunoSEQ multiplex PCR; TCRdb's copy keeps in-frame clones and lacks some. The sample holds 100,000 to 150,000 clones; 70% to 90% are singletons and the top ten take roughly 1.6%. In germline, CDR1 is LNHDA, CDR2 SQIVND (reference sequence). This CDR3 is built from 14 residues. Trimming removed 4 bases from V and 2 bases from J, with 11 bases in between. The source of this sequence is an adult in good health. V gene TRBV19 combines with J gene TRBJ1-2; D possibly corresponds to TRBD1 (6 bases). The source material was peripheral blood, sampled on day 0 of AZD1222 vaccination. The CDR3 DNA sequence: TGTGCCAGTAGTAAGAACAGGGAAAACTATGGCTACACCTTC. Translation: CASSKNRENYGYTF. The full variable domain, rest sourced from reference TRBV19 and TRBJ1-2, is DGGITQSPKYLFRKEGQNVTLSCEQNLNHDAMYWYRQDPGQGLRLIYYSQIVNDFQKGDIAEGYSVSREKKESFPLTVTSAQKNPTAFYLCASSKNRENYGYTFGSGTRLTVV.